Listed below are T cell receptor beta chains from one sample, sequenced in a study of metastatic and nonmetastatic thyroid tumors. TCRdb used MiXCR to call clones anew from the PCR reads. The sample consists of approximately 37,000 clones, about a fifth of them appearing once. The sequencing sample was made of tumor tissue. The origin of the receptors is a male donor with papillary thyroid cancer or a benign thyroid nodule (not recorded which). Some clones in this sample may be carry-over from other donors' samples. The CDR3 runs from the conserved cysteine through the conserved F or W. D genes are given only for firm matches. Not every row has a clone size; where given, it reads once, few, many or a size class.

>TRBV5-5|TRBJ2-4|.|.
CASSFAGSLAKNIQYF
TGTGCCAGCAGCTTTGCAGGGAGCCTAGCCAAAAACATTCAGTACTTC
>TRBV7-6|TRBJ1-1|.|many
CASSLDVNTEAFF
TGTGCCAGCAGCTTAGATGTGAACACTGAAGCTTTCTTT
>TRBV6-2/TRBV6-3|TRBJ1-2|TRBD1|medium-sized
CASSYDRDREHYGYTF
TGTGCCAGCAGTTACGACCGGGACAGGGAACACTATGGCTACACCTTC
>TRBV30|TRBJ2-1|TRBD2|once
CAWHGGLAGKAYNEQFF
TGTGCCTGGCATGGGGGACTAGCGGGGAAGGCCTACAATGAGCAGTTCTTC
>TRBV19|TRBJ2-7|.|few
CARTLVLVPYEQYF
TGTGCCAGAACCCTGGTACTAGTCCCCTACGAGCAGTACTTC
>TRBV6-2/TRBV6-3|TRBJ1-5|TRBD1|.
CASSYEGHRGVESNQPQHF
TGTGCCAGCAGTTACGAAGGCCACAGGGGAGTAGAAAGCAATCAGCCCCAGCATTTT
>TRBV6-1|TRBJ1-2|.|few
CASSGLGVYGYTF
TGTGCCAGCAGTGGGCTGGGAGTCTATGGCTACACCTTC
>TRBV5-1|TRBJ2-2|TRBD1|many
CASSPRQGGTGELFF
TGCGCCAGCAGCCCGAGACAGGGCGGCACCGGGGAGCTGTTTTTT
>TRBV6-1|TRBJ2-3|TRBD1|few
CASSEEQGAKDTQYF
TGTGCCAGCAGTGAGGAACAGGGGGCAAAAGATACGCAGTATTTT
>TRBV5-1|TRBJ2-3|.|many
CASSLVLGHTDTQYF
TGCGCCAGCAGCTTGGTTTTGGGCCACACAGATACGCAGTATTTT
>TRBV7-8|TRBJ2-7|.|many
CASSGTTTASYEQYF
TGTGCCAGCAGCGGGACGACAACTGCGTCCTACGAGCAGTACTTC
>TRBV29-1|TRBJ2-7|.|many
CSVTTADRPIAWYEQYF
TGCAGCGTCACCACTGCGGACAGACCGATCGCGTGGTACGAGCAGTACTTC
>TRBV18|TRBJ1-6|.|many
CASSPEGGNSPLHF
TGTGCCAGCTCACCTGAGGGAGGGAATTCACCCCTCCACTTT
>TRBV28|TRBJ1-2|TRBD1|many
CASLRTGANYGYTF
TGTGCCAGTTTAAGGACAGGGGCTAACTATGGCTACACCTTC
>TRBV3-1|TRBJ1-2|.|many
CASSQEIGGRVDYTF
TGTGCCAGCAGCCAAGAAATCGGGGGTCGGGTCGACTACACCTTC
>TRBV7-9|TRBJ2-3|.|many
CASRTTGYTDTQYF
TGTGCCAGCAGAACTACAGGATACACAGATACGCAGTATTTT
>TRBV28|TRBJ2-1|.|medium-sized
CASSFDRPWNEQFF
TGTGCCAGCAGTTTTGATAGACCCTGGAATGAGCAGTTCTTC
>TRBV7-2|TRBJ2-7|.|medium-sized
CASSLGEQGQYF
TGTGCCAGCAGCTTAGGGGAGCAGGGGCAGTACTTC
>TRBV7-8|TRBJ1-4|.|.
CASSLLHPQDGGAELFF
TGTGCCAGCAGCTTACTCCACCCTCAAGACGGCGGTGCGGAACTGTTTTTT
>TRBV7-2|TRBJ1-6|.|few
CASSPSRTLSPLHF
TGCGCTAGCAGCCCGAGTCGGACACTCTCACCCCTCCACTTT
>TRBV7-3|TRBJ1-1|.|many
CASSGHANTEAFF
TGTGCCAGCAGCGGACATGCGAACACTGAAGCTTTCTTT
>TRBV4-2|TRBJ1-6|TRBD1|.
CASSQEGRQGGSPLHF
TGTGCCAGCAGCCAAGAAGGGAGACAGGGTGGGTCACCCCTCCACTTT
>TRBV28|TRBJ2-7|TRBD1|many
CASSLYRGRREQYF
TGTGCCAGCAGTTTATACAGGGGGCGCCGTGAGCAGTACTTC
>TRBV20-1|TRBJ1-6|.|.
CSARRDRGSSPFNF
TGCAGTGCGCGGAGGGATAGGGGAAGTTCGCCCTTCAACTTT
>TRBV6-2/TRBV6-3|TRBJ2-5|.|.
CASSAKGLETQYF
TGTGCAAGCAGTGCAAAGGGTTTAGAGACCCAGTACTTC
>TRBV12-3/TRBV12-4|TRBJ2-5|.|many
CASSLQETQYF
TGTGCCAGCAGCTTACAAGAGACCCAGTACTTC
>TRBV6-2/TRBV6-3|TRBJ2-7|.|many
CASSYSRGESYEQYF
TGTGCCAGCAGTTACTCGAGGGGTGAATCCTACGAGCAGTACTTC
>TRBV6-1|TRBJ2-3|TRBD1|many
CASSARQGATDTQYF
TGTGCCAGCAGTGCCCGACAGGGCGCAACAGATACGCAGTATTTT
>TRBV6-4|TRBJ1-5|.|few
CAISPGAVNSNQPQHF
TGTGCCATCAGCCCCGGGGCAGTTAATAGCAATCAGCCCCAGCATTTT
>TRBV3-1|TRBJ2-4|TRBD2|many
CASSQLAGGAKNIQYF
TGTGCCAGCAGCCAGTTAGCGGGAGGGGCCAAAAACATTCAGTACTTC
>TRBV27|TRBJ2-7|.|few
CASKSWTDYEQYF
TGTGCCAGCAAATCGTGGACAGACTACGAGCAGTACTTC
>TRBV29-1|TRBJ2-3|.|many
CSVGTTRVGQYF
TGCAGCGTTGGCACTACCAGGGTCGGGCAGTATTTT
>TRBV7-9|TRBJ2-2|.|many
CASSSLISGVTGELFF
TGTGCCAGCAGCTCATTAATTTCGGGGGTCACCGGGGAGCTGTTTTTT
>TRBV2|TRBJ2-7|TRBD2|few
CASSEGLAGLGYEQYF
TGTGCCAGCAGTGAAGGACTAGCGGGATTGGGCTACGAGCAGTACTTC
>TRBV11-2|TRBJ2-2|.|many
CASSNRVITGKEAGELFF
TGTGCCAGCAGCAATAGAGTAATAACAGGGAAGGAGGCCGGGGAGCTGTTTTTT
>TRBV28|TRBJ1-2|.|few
CVSSSEGVYGHTF
TGTGTCAGCAGTTCCGAAGGGGTCTATGGCCACACCTTC
>TRBV28|TRBJ2-1|TRBD2|few
CASSYRKLAGEYSDEQFF
TGTGCCAGCAGTTACCGGAAACTAGCGGGAGAGTATAGTGATGAGCAGTTCTTC
>TRBV28|TRBJ1-1|.|many
CASYSPGRANTEAFF
TGTGCCAGCTACTCCCCCGGCAGGGCGAACACTGAAGCTTTCTTT
>TRBV11-2|TRBJ1-2|TRBD1|once
CASSPRPGGDYGYTF
TGTGCCAGCAGCCCCAGACCAGGGGGCGACTATGGCTACACCTTC
>TRBV20-1|TRBJ1-1|.|.
CSARDGGRIFTEAFF
TGCAGTGCTAGAGATGGGGGGCGGATTTTCACTGAAGCTTTCTTT
>TRBV5-1|TRBJ2-1|TRBD2|.
CASSLTSGLTEQFF
TGCGCCAGCAGCTTGACTAGCGGTCTGACGGAGCAGTTCTTC